Sequencing of this T cell receptor (beta chain) was carried out in a study of regulatory T cells in long-lasting Graves disease. Study at large: Under 3 months of antithyroid drugs had been taken by newly diagnosed Graves' patients. Findings and limits, study-wide: Not thyroid tissue but only peripheral blood was studied.

Both iRepertoire HTBI primers and Arm-PCR of CDR3 regions were used to build the TCR beta libraries. One entry per CDR3 protein results from TCRdb running MiXCR on the multiplex PCR reads. The table has roughly 420,000 distinct CDR3 sequences, less than 20% seen once. Time point described: newly diagnosed GD, antithyroid drugs for less than 3 months. Isolated PBMC RNA provided the starting material for the TCR library. As regards this clonotype: What it recognizes is unknown.

V lost 0 bases and J lost 4; bases outside the gene matches: 5. CDR1 and CDR2 from the germline V gene are KGHDR and SFDVKD. This CDR3 comprises 16 residues. This sample also belongs to another study, concerning T cells in Graves' hyperthyroidism and ophthalmopathy.

This chain connects TRBV24-1 to TRBJ2-1; 7 nucleotides agree with TRBD1. Sequenced material: peripheral blood mononuclear cells (PBMCs), taken at new diagnosis, from a patient treated with antithyroid drugs. This clonotype was sampled from a woman younger than 35 with Graves disease. CDR3 coding DNA: TGTGCCACCAGTGATTTGCCGACGACAGGGTACAATGAGCAGTTCTTC. Translating gives CATSDLPTTGYNEQFF.